A single sample is the source of the 27 T cell receptor beta chains below, sequenced in a study of T cell responses to AZD1222 COVID-19 vaccine. The data were produced by immunoSEQ multiplex PCR, yet TCRdb's version contains in-frame clones alone and is incomplete. The data show around 150,000 clones, 70% to 90% seen once. This material consisted of peripheral blood, taken on day 0 of AZD1222 vaccination. Every receptor here comes from an adult in good health.

V is TRBV4-3 and J is TRBJ1-2, with D perhaps TRBD1 (5 bases). Germline CDR1 LGHNA, CDR2 YSLEER. V lost 1 base to trimming and J lost 2 bases, with 5 bases between them. The CDR3 totals 13 residues. The CDR3 region has the DNA TGCGCCAGCAGCCAAGGACAGAACTATGGCTACACCTTC. Translation: CASSQGQNYGYTF.

The genes are TRBV12-3 or TRBV12-4 and TRBJ1-1; possible D gene TRBD1, 6 bases. V was clipped by 8 bases and J by 6 bases, with 16 bases between them. This CDR3 spans 13 amino acids. The CDR3 here is CASRWDNFAEAFF. For the CDR3, the DNA is TGTGCCAGCCGTTGGGACAATTTTGCTGAAGCTTTCTTT.

The chain is built from TRBV12-3 or TRBV12-4 and TRBJ1-1; D is unclear. V gave up 5 bases and J gave up 5 bases, with 6 bases separating them. This CDR3 has 11 residues. This CDR3 is CASSPLTEAFF. CDR3 coding DNA: TGTGCCAGCAGTCCCCTGACTGAAGCTTTCTTT.

The chain links TRBV6-5 to TRBJ1-1; no clear D. Germline V lookup: CDR1 MNHEY, CDR2 SVGAGI. This CDR3 spans 11 amino acids. Trimming pared 6 bases from V and 1 base from J, leaving 3 bases between. This CDR3 is CASSTNTEAFF. For the CDR3, the DNA is TGTGCCAGCAGCACGAACACTGAAGCTTTCTTT.

The chain carries TRBV6-2 or TRBV6-3 and TRBJ1-1; D unclear. V lost 2 bases to trimming and J lost 1 base, with 14 bases between them. Germline values: CDR1 MNHEY, CDR2 SVGEGT. The CDR3 is 16 residues long. This chain's CDR3 is CASSYALGRTNTEAFF. The DNA for the CDR3 is TGTGCCAGCAGTTACGCCTTAGGCAGAACGAACACTGAAGCTTTCTTT.

The chain is built from TRBV7-2 and TRBJ2-7; 11 nucleotides match TRBD2. Germline V lookup: CDR1 SGHTA, CDR2 FQGNSA. J lost 2 bases, V lost 5 bases, and 8 bases had no gene match. This CDR3 is 16 amino acids long. The DNA of the CDR3 is TGTGCCAGCAGCCAGCGGACTAGCGGGTTAACCTACGAGCAGTACTTC. It encodes CASSQRTSGLTYEQYF. The variable domain in full, completed from reference TRBV7-2 and TRBJ2-7, reads GAGVSQSPSNKVTEKGKDVELRCDPISGHTALYWYRQSLGQGLEFLIYFQGNSAPDKSGLPSDRFSAERTGGSVSTLTIQRTQQEDSAVYLCASSQRTSGLTYEQYFGPGTRLTVT.

The J gene is TRBJ2-3, the V gene TRBV7-2; 7 bases agree with TRBD1. V shed 3 bases and J 7 bases; nucleotides not matched to a gene: 16. This CDR3 is built from 17 residues. CDR1 is SGHTA and CDR2 is FQGNSA in the germline V gene. The CDR3 region is CASSFPTGDRTRYTQYF. CDR3 DNA sequence: TGTGCCAGCAGCTTCCCCACAGGGGACCGGACCAGGTATACGCAGTATTTT.

CDR3 in amino acids: CASRPPGQTLYNEQFF. The CDR3 DNA follows: TGCGCCAGCCGGCCCCCGGGACAGACCCTCTACAATGAGCAGTTCTTC. The chain is built from TRBV5-1 and TRBJ2-1; 7 bases are a match to TRBD1. The CDR3 contains 16 residues. Germline CDR1 is SGHRS and CDR2 is YFSETQ. The J segment lost 3 bases and the V segment lost 7 bases, leaving 13 bases of the junction unmatched.

The V gene is TRBV20-1, the J gene TRBJ1-2; D call uncertain. The V and J ends lost 3 bases and 7 bases respectively, with 9 bases between them. The CDR3 consists of 11 residues. Germline V lookup: CDR1 DFQATT, CDR2 SNEGSKA (reference sequence). CDR3 nucleotides: TGCAGTGCTAGTCTTAGGGTTGGCTACACCTTC. It specifies CSASLRVGYTF.

The chain links TRBV30 to TRBJ2-2; TRBD2 matches at 12 bases. Germline assignment: CDR1 GTSNPN and CDR2 SVGIG (reference sequence). Unmatched junction bases numbered 7, after V lost 5 bases and J lost 0 bases. CDR3 length equals 17 residues. The CDR3 bases are TGTGCCTGGGGGGGGACTAGCGGGCCTGCGAACACCGGGGAGCTGTTTTTT. The encoded protein is CAWGGTSGPANTGELFF. Looking up the rest from reference TRBV30 and TRBJ2-2 gives the full variable domain: SQTIHQWPATLVQPVGSPLSLECTVEGTSNPNLYWYRQAAGRGLQLLFYSVGIGQISSEVPQNLSASRPQDRQFILSSKKLLLSDSGFYLCAWGGTSGPANTGELFFGEGSRLTVL.

The chain combines TRBV19 with TRBJ1-2; possibly TRBD1 for D (6 bases). This CDR3 is built from 16 residues. Trimming removed 5 bases from V and 2 bases from J, with 18 bases in between. CDR1 is LNHDA and CDR2 is SQIVND in the germline V gene (reference sequence). This CDR3 is CASSPDNRELNYGYTF. CDR3 DNA: TGTGCCAGTAGTCCCGATAACAGGGAGCTAAACTATGGCTACACCTTC.

The chain joins TRBV5-1 to TRBJ1-1; a weak D match, TRBD1 (5 bases). Germline assignment: CDR1 SGHRS and CDR2 YFSETQ. Trimming removed 4 bases from V and 3 bases from J, with 7 bases in between. This CDR3 contains 12 residues. CDR3 coding DNA: TGCGCCAGCAGCACAGGTTACACTGAAGCTTTCTTT. Protein sequence: CASSTGYTEAFF.

The gene calls are TRBV23-1 and TRBJ1-2; tentative D call: TRBD1 (5 bases). TRBV23-1 is an ORF; its function is uncertain. The V end lost 4 bases, the J end lost 4 bases, and 16 bases lay between the germline ends. There are 15 residues in the CDR3. CDR3 nucleotides: TGCGCCAGCAGTCCACCCCGGGGCACAGGCTATGGCTACACCTTC. Translated, it gives CASSPPRGTGYGYTF.

This chain connects TRBV11-2 to TRBJ2-5; possibly TRBD1 or TRBD2 for D (7 bases each). The V end was cut by 3 bases, the J end by 5 bases, with 19 bases between. The CDR3 has 16 amino acids. The V gene's germline CDR1 is SGHAT and CDR2 FQNNGV. The CDR3 sequence: CASSFLRQGEGETQYF. DNA for the CDR3: TGTGCCAGCAGCTTCTTGAGGCAGGGGGAGGGCGAGACCCAGTACTTC.

J is TRBJ1-3 and V is TRBV9, with D perhaps TRBD1 (5 bases). Germline V lookup: CDR1 SGDLS, CDR2 YYNGEE. Trimming took off 4 bases at V and 2 bases at J, with 10 bases between the two ends. The CDR3 covers 14 residues. The CDR3 region has the DNA TGTGCCAGCAGCTATGGGGGGGCTGGAAACACCATATATTTT. This codes for CASSYGGAGNTIYF.

This chain uses TRBV18 with TRBJ1-1, with D uncertain. V gave up 6 bases and J gave up 3 bases, with 11 bases separating them. Germline CDR1 KGHSH, CDR2 LQKENI. The CDR3 contains 13 residues. The CDR3: CASSDSIDTEAFF. CDR3 nucleotide sequence: TGTGCCAGCTCGGACTCTATAGACACTGAAGCTTTCTTT.

The V gene is TRBV12-3 or TRBV12-4, the J gene TRBJ1-1; weak D call: TRBD1 (5 bases). The CDR3 runs 13 residues. V was trimmed by 6 bases and J by 3 bases, leaving 11 bases between them. CDR3 loop: CASSRDRDTEAFF. DNA for the CDR3: TGTGCCAGCAGCCGGGACCGAGACACTGAAGCTTTCTTT.

CDR3 protein: CASNFGTGTGELFF. The CDR3 DNA is TGTGCCAGTAACTTCGGGACAGGGACCGGGGAGCTGTTTTTT. The chain joins TRBV19 to TRBJ2-2; 9 bases align to TRBD1. V lost 7 bases and J lost 5; bases outside the gene matches: 5. CDR3 size: 14 residues. Germline V gene data show CDR1 as LNHDA and CDR2 as SQIVND (reference sequence).

The CDR3 protein is CAWRNGRGPSGNTIYF. DNA for the CDR3: TGTGCCTGGAGGAACGGCCGGGGGCCTTCTGGAAACACCATATATTTT. The V gene is TRBV30, the J gene TRBJ1-3, with D possibly being TRBD1 (6 bases). The CDR3 is 16 amino acids. Trimming left V 3 bases short and J 1 base short, with 16 bases between. CDR1 GTSNPN and CDR2 SVGIG come from the germline V gene (reference sequence).

A few counts support this clone. The CDR3 sequence: CASSTSLGGRNEKLFF. CDR3 in DNA: TGTGCCAGCTCAACTTCCTTAGGGGGCAGGAATGAAAAACTGTTTTTT. V usage is TRBV18 and J usage is TRBJ1-4, with 7 bases lining up with TRBD1. Germline V lookup: CDR1 KGHSH, CDR2 LQKENI. This CDR3 is 16 amino acids long. Losses at the gene ends were 5 bases for V and 5 bases for J; bases not matched to a gene: 11.

The chain uses TRBV20-1 and TRBJ2-2, with no clear D. In germline, CDR1 is DFQATT, CDR2 SNEGSKA (reference sequence). The CDR3 is 11 residues long. V lost 4 bases to trimming and J lost 5 bases, with 5 bases between them. The DNA of the CDR3 is TGCAGTGCTACTTCAACCGGGGAGCTGTTTTTT. As protein: CSATSTGELFF.

This clone showed up just once. The chain joins TRBV25-1 to TRBJ1-1; TRBD1 might be the D (5 bases). V lost 2 bases to trimming and J lost 5 bases, with 12 bases between them. CDR3 length equals 14 residues. Per germline, CDR1 MGHDK and CDR2 SYGVNS. CDR3 bases: TGTGCCAGCAGTGAAATGGGGGAGGGGACTGAAGCTTTCTTT. This translates into CASSEMGEGTEAFF.

The CDR3 reads CASSLGSNYGYTF. The DNA of the CDR3 is TGTGCCAGCAGCTTGGGTAGTAACTATGGCTACACCTTC. The chain is built from TRBV5-4 and TRBJ1-2; no reliable D call. In germline, CDR1 is SGHNT, CDR2 YYREEE (reference sequence). V was cut by 0 bases and J by 1 base, with 4 bases left in between. CDR3 length: 13 residues.

This chain links TRBV28 with TRBJ2-1, with 12 bases aligning to TRBD2. V gave up 8 bases and J gave up 10 bases; unmatched junction bases: 15. Germline V gene lookup returns CDR1 MDHEN and CDR2 SYDVKM. The CDR3 runs 16 residues. The CDR3 DNA follows: TGTGCCAGCTGCGTATGGACTAGCGGGACCAGGCAGGAGCAGTTCTTC. Amino acids: CASCVWTSGTRQEQFF.

This clone was seen once. The J gene is TRBJ1-1, the V gene TRBV7-9; no firm D call. The CDR3 has 12 residues. Per germline, CDR1 SEHNR and CDR2 FQNEAQ (reference sequence). V lost 2 bases, J lost 5 bases, and 6 bases lay in between. The CDR3 is CASSLLGTEAFF. Written as DNA, the CDR3 is TGTGCCAGCAGCTTATTGGGGACTGAAGCTTTCTTT.

The chain employs TRBV7-9 and TRBJ2-1; 10 bases fit TRBD2. CDR3 length equals 15 residues. Germline CDR1 reads SEHNR; CDR2 reads FQNEAQ (reference sequence). With 5 bases clipped from V and 4 bases from J, the junction kept 5 bases outside the gene matches. The CDR3 loop reads CASSLTSGPYNEQFF. The CDR3 DNA sequence: TGTGCCAGCAGCCTGACTAGCGGGCCGTACAATGAGCAGTTCTTC.

The rearrangement uses TRBV5-5 and TRBJ2-7; the match to TRBD1 covers 8 bases. V gave up 2 bases and J gave up 4 bases; unmatched junction bases: 8. CDR3 length: 15 residues. Per germline, CDR1 SGHKS and CDR2 YYEKEE (reference sequence). Written as DNA, the CDR3 is TGTGCCAGCAGCTTACCCGGGACAGGACTTTACGAGCAGTACTTC. Amino acids: CASSLPGTGLYEQYF.